This paragraph covers one T cell receptor beta chain sequence. Its matching antigen is unknown. The method was immunoSEQ multiplex PCR; TCRdb's version includes in-frame clones alone and lacks a portion of them. The sample holds tens of thousands of clones, roughly nine tenths seen once. Per the germline V gene, CDR1 is MNHEY and CDR2 is SVGAGI. The CDR3 totals 14 residues. The trim removed 0 bases at V and 7 bases at J, leaving 6 bases unmatched. The entry originates in a study of a mutant IDH1 vaccine in newly diagnosed glioma. The time point was: week 35, safety follow-up. A 20-mer mutant IDH1 peptide at 300 ug was injected subcutaneously with topical imiquimod.

Source: PBMCs, taken from a glioma patient whose treatment included an IDH1 peptide vaccine. The sequence came from a man aged 40-55 years with glioma. This chain links TRBV6-5 with TRBJ2-7; 7 bases agree with TRBD1. The DNA for the CDR3 is TGTGCCAGCAGTTACTCGGACAGGTTGTCAGAGCAGTACTTC. Amino acid sequence: CASSYSDRLSEQYF.